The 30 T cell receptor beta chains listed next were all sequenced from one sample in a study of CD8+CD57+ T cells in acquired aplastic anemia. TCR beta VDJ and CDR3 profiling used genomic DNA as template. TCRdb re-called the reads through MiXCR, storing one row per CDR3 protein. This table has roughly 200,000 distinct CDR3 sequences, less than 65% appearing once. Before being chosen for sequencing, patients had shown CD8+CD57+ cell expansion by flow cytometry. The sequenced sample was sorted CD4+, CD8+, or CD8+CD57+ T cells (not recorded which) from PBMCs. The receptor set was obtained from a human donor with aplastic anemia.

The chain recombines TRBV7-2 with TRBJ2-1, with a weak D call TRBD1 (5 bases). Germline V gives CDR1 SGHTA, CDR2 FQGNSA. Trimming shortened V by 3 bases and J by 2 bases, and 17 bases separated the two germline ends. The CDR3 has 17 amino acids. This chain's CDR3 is CASSFGQGASPYNEQFF. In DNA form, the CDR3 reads TGTGCCAGCAGCTTTGGTCAGGGCGCGTCCCCCTACAATGAGCAGTTCTTC. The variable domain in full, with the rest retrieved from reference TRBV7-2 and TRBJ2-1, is GAGVSQSPSNKVTEKGKDVELRCDPISGHTALYWYRQSLGQGLEFLIYFQGNSAPDKSGLPSDRFSAERTGGSVSTLTIQRTQQEDSAVYLCASSFGQGASPYNEQFFGPGTRLTVL.

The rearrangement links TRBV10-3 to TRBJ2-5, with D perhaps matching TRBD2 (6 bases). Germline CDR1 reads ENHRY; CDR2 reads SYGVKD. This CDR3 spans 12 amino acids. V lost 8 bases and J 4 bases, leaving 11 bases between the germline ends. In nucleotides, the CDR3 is TGTGCCATCGGAACTAGCCCAGAGACCCAGTACTTC. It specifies CAIGTSPETQYF.

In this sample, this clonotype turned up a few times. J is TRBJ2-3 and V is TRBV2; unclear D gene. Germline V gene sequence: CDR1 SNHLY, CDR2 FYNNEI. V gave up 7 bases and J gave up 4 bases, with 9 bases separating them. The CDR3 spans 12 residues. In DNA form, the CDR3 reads TGTGCCAGCAAAGGGCCCGCAGATACGCAGTATTTT. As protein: CASKGPADTQYF. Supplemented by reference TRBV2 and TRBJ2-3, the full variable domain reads EPEVTQTPSHQVTQMGQEVILRCVPISNHLYFYWYRQILGQKVEFLVSFYNNEISEKSEIFDDQFSVERPDGSNFTLKIRSTKLEDSAMYFCASKGPADTQYFGPGTRLTVL.

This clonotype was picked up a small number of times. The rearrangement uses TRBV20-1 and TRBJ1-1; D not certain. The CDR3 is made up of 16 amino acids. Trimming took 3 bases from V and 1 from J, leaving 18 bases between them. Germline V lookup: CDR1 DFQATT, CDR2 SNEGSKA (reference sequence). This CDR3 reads CSASGPHGLANTEAFF. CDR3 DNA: TGCAGTGCTAGTGGCCCCCACGGACTGGCGAACACTGAAGCTTTCTTT.

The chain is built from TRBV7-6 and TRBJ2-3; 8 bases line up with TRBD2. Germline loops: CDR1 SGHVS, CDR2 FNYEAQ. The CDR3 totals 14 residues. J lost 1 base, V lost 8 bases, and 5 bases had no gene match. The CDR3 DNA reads TGTGCCAGCGCCGCAGCGGGGGGCACAGATACGCAGTATTTT. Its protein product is CASAAAGGTDTQYF.

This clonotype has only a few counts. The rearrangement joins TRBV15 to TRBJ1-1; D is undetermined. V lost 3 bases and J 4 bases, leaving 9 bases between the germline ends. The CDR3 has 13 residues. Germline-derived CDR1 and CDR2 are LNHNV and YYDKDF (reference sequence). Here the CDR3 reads CATSSARATEAFF. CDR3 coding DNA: TGTGCCACCAGCAGCGCCCGGGCCACTGAAGCTTTCTTT. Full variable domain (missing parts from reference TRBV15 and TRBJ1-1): DAMVIQNPRYQVTQFGKPVTLSCSQTLNHNVMYWYQQKSSQAPKLLFHYYDKDFNNEADTPDNFQSRRPNTSFCFLDIRSPGLGDTAMYLCATSSARATEAFFGQGTRLTVV.

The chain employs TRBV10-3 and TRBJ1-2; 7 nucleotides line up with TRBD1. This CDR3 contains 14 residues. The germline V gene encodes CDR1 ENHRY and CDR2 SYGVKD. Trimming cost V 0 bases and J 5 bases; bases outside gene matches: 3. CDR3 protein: CAISESGTVYGYTF. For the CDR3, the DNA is TGTGCCATCAGTGAGTCGGGGACAGTGTATGGCTACACCTTC.

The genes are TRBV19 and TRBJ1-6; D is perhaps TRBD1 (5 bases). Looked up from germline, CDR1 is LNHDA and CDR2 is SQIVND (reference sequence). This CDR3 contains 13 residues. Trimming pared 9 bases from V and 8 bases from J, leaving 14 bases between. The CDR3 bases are TGTGCCAGCACCGGGACGGTCGATTCACCCCTCCACTTT. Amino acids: CASTGTVDSPLHF. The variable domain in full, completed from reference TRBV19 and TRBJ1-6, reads DGGITQSPKYLFRKEGQNVTLSCEQNLNHDAMYWYRQDPGQGLRLIYYSQIVNDFQKGDIAEGYSVSREKKESFPLTVTSAQKNPTAFYLCASTGTVDSPLHFGNGTRLTVT.

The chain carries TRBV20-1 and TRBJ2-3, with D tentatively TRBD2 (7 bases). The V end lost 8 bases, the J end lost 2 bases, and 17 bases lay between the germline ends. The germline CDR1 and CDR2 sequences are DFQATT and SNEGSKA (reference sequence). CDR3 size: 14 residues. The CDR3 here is CSSLRGGVTDTQYF. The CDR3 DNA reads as TGCAGTTCCCTTAGGGGGGGAGTCACAGATACGCAGTATTTT.

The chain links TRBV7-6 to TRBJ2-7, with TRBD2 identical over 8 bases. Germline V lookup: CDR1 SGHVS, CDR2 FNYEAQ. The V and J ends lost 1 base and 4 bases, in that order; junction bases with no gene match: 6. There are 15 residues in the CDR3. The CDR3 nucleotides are TGTGCCAGCAGCTTAGGGGCGGGGGGCCTTTACGAGCAGTACTTC. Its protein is CASSLGAGGLYEQYF.

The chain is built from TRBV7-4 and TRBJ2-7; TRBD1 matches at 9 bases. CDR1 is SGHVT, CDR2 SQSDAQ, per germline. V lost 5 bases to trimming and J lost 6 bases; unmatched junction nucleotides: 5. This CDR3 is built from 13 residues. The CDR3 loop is CASSPQGAFEQYF. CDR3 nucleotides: TGTGCCAGCAGCCCACAGGGGGCTTTCGAGCAGTACTTC.

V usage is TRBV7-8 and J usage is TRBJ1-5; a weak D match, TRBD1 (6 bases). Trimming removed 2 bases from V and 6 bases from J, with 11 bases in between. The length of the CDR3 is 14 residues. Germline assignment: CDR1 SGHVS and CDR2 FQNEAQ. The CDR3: CASSLSGVSQPQHF. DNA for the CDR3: TGTGCCAGCAGCTTATCAGGGGTCAGTCAGCCCCAGCATTTT.

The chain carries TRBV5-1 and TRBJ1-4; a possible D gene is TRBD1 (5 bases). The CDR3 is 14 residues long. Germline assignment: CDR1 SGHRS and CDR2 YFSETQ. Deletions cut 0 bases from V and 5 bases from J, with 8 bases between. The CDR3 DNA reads TGCGCCAGCAGCTTGGGGGACTCGAATGAAAAACTGTTTTTT. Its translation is CASSLGDSNEKLFF.

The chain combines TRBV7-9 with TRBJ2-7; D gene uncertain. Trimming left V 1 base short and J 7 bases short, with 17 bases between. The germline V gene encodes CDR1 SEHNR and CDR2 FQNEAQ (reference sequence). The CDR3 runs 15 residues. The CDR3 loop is CASSLGAKPEREQYF. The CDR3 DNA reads TGTGCCAGCAGCTTAGGGGCAAAACCAGAAAGGGAGCAGTACTTC.

The CDR3 DNA reads TGCGCCAGCAGTGAGTGGGGAGAAGAAGCTTTCTTT. It encodes CASSEWGEEAFF. This rearrangement joins TRBV10-1 to TRBJ1-1; no firm D call. The CDR3 length is 12 residues. Germline V gene sequence: CDR1 WNHNN, CDR2 SYGVQD (reference sequence). Trimming removed 1 base from V and 8 bases from J, with 8 bases in between.

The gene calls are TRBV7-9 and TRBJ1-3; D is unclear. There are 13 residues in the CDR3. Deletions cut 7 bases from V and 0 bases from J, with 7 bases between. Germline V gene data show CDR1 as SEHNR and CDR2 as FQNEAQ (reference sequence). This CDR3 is CASTQPSGNTIYF. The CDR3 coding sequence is TGTGCCAGCACCCAACCCTCTGGAAACACCATATATTTT.

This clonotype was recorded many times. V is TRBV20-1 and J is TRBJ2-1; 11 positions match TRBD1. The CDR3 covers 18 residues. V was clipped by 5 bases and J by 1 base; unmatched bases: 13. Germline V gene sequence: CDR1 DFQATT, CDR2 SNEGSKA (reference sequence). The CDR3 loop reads CSAVTGTGGLSSYNEQFF. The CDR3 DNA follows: TGCAGTGCTGTAACCGGGACAGGGGGTCTCTCATCCTACAATGAGCAGTTCTTC.

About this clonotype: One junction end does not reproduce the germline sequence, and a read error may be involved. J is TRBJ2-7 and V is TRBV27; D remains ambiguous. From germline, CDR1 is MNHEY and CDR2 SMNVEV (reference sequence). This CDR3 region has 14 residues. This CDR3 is CASSLRSFTYEQHF. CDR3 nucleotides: TGTGCCAGCAGTTTAAGGAGTTTTACCTACGAGCAGCACTTC.

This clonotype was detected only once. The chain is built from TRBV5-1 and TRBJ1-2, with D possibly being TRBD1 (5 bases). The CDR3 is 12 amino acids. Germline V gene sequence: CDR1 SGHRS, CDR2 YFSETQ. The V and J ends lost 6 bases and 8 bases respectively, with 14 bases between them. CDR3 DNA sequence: TGCGCCAGCACCCTGGGGGGGGACGGCTACACCTTC. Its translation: CASTLGGDGYTF. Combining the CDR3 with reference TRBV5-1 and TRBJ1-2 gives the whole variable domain KAGVTQTPRYLIKTRGQQVTLSCSPISGHRSVSWYQQTPGQGLQFLFEYFSETQRNKGNFPGRFSGRQFSNSRSEMNVSTLELGDSALYLCASTLGGDGYTFGSGTRLTVV.

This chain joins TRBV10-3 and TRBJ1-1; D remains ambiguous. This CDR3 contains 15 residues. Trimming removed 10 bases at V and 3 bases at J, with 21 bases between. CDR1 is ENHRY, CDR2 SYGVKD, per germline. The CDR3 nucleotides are TGTGCCAGCGGTGAGGCACGGGAAATAGACACTGAAGCTTTCTTT. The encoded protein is CASGEAREIDTEAFF.

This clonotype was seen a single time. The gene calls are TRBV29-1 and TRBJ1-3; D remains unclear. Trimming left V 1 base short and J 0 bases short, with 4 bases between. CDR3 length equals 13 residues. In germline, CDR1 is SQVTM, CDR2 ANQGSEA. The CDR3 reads CSVEVFSGNTIYF. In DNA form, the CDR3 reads TGCAGCGTTGAAGTGTTCTCTGGAAACACCATATATTTT.

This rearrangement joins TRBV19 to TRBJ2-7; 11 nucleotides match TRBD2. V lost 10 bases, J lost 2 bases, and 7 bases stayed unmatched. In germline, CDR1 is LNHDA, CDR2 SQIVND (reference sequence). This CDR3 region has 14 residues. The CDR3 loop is CATSVTSGTYEQYF. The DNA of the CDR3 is TGTGCCACTTCCGTGACTAGCGGGACCTACGAGCAGTACTTC.

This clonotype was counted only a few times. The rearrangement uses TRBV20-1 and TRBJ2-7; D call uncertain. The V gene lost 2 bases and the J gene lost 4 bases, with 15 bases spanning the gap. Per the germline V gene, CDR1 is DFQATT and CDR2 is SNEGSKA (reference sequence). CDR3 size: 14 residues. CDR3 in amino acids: CSARNTEGWYEQYF. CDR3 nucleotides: TGCAGTGCTAGAAACACCGAAGGTTGGTACGAGCAGTACTTC.

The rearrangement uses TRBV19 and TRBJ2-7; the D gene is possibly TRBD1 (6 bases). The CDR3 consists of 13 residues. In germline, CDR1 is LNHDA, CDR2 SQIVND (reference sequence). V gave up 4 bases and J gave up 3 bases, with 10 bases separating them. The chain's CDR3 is CASSTMGHYEQYF. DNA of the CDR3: TGTGCCAGTAGTACCATGGGACACTACGAGCAGTACTTC.

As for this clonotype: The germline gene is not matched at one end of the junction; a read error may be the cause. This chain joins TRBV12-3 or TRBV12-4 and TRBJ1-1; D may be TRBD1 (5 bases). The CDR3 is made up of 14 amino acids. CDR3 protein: CASMVGGMNNEAFF. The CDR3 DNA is TGTGCCAGCATGGTGGGGGGGATGAACAATGAAGCTTTCTTT.

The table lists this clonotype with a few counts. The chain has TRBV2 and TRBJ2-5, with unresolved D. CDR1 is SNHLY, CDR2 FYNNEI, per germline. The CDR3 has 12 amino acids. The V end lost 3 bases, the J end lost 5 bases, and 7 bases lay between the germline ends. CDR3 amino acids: CASSDPAETQYF. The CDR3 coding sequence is TGTGCCAGCAGTGACCCTGCTGAGACCCAGTACTTC.

The CDR3 here is CASSVRVFASTDTQYF. CDR3 coding DNA: TGTGCCAGCAGTGTGAGGGTCTTTGCTAGCACAGATACGCAGTATTTT. V usage is TRBV2 and J usage is TRBJ2-3; TRBD2 is a possible D gene (5 bases). Germline V gives CDR1 SNHLY, CDR2 FYNNEI. The CDR3 sequence is 16 residues long. Trimming cost V 4 bases and J 0 bases, with 14 bases left between them.

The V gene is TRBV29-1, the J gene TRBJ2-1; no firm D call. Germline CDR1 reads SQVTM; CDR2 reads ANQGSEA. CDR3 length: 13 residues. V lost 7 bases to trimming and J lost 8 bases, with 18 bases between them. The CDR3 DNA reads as TGCAGCGCTGCCCCCATAGCTTCGCATGAGCAGTTCTTC. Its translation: CSAAPIASHEQFF.

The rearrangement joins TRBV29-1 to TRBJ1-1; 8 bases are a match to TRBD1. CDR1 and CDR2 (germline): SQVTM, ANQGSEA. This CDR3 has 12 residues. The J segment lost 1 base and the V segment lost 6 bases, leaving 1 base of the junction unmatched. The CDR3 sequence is CSVGQGNTEAFF. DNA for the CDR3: TGCAGCGTAGGACAGGGGAACACTGAAGCTTTCTTT.

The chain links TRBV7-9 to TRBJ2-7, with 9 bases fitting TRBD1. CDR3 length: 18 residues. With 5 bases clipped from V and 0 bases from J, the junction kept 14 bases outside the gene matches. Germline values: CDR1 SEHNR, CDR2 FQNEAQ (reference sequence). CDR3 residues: CASSIPLWDREASYEQYF. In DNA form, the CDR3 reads TGTGCCAGCAGCATTCCCCTTTGGGACAGGGAAGCCTCCTACGAGCAGTACTTC.